This entry is about one T cell receptor (beta chain). Antigen specificity is unknown. The entry originates in a study of cytomegalovirus exposure and HLA in healthy donors. Study information: In an earlier analysis, some 110 million unique TCR beta sequences were found from some 170 million T cells. Study-wide points: Within the data, a cluster of highly shared sequence variants was likely a sequencing artifact. There were several of the most significant clusters that appeared linked to common viral pathogens in a later analysis.

Germline assignment: CDR1 MNHNY and CDR2 SVGAGI (reference sequence). Deletions cut 6 bases from V and 3 bases from J, with 15 bases between. The CDR3 spans 14 residues. PCR primers comprised 60 Vbeta and 13 Jbeta primers. Produced via immunoSEQ multiplex PCR; TCRdb's table is partial and in-frame only. Seen here are 100,000 to 150,000 clones, over 80% observed once, and the top ten hold 15% to 20%. Sequenced: PBMCs. This clonotype originated in a man aged 18 to 30 in good health and CMV-seropositive. The chain joins TRBV6-6 to TRBJ2-7, with TRBD1 as a possible D gene (5 bases). The CDR3, as DNA: TGTGCCAGCAGACCCCGGCCGACAGACTACGAGCAGTACTTC. Residues: CASRPRPTDYEQYF.